These 10 T cell receptor beta chains were sequenced from one sample in a study of shared clonotypes between healthy human individuals. Assay used: immunoSEQ multiplex PCR; TCRdb lists only in-frame clones, some missing. This table has 850,000 to 1,200,000 clones, 65% to 80% appearing once. The sample taken for sequencing was memory CD4+ T cells sorted from blood. Stated subset: CD45RA-negative fraction. These receptors were obtained from a man between 18 and 29 years old in good health.

This chain connects TRBV19 to TRBJ1-5; 7 nucleotides align to TRBD1. The CDR3 runs to 16 residues. Trimming took 9 bases from V and 3 from J; bases not matched to a gene: 14. Germline CDR1 is LNHDA and CDR2 is SQIVND (reference sequence). CDR3 bases: TGTGCCAGCCGCCCTCAAGGGGGCAGGCCCAATCAGCCCCAGCATTTT. Encoded protein: CASRPQGGRPNQPQHF.

J is TRBJ2-2 and V is TRBV6-1; TRBD1 might be the D (6 bases). Germline-derived CDR1 and CDR2 are MNHNS and SASEGT. The CDR3 covers 14 residues. With 4 bases removed from V and 9 bases from J, the gap between germline ends came to 15 bases. As DNA, the CDR3 is TGTGCCAGCAGTGTGTCACAGGGCACAAGGGAGCTGTTTTTT. This translates into CASSVSQGTRELFF.

As to this clone: The sample carries other DNA sequences with the same CDR3. The chain links TRBV19 to TRBJ1-2; TRBD1 matches 8 bases. V was pared by 3 bases and J by 2 bases, with 2 bases of the junction left unmatched. This CDR3 region has 14 residues. Germline CDR1 reads LNHDA; CDR2 reads SQIVND (reference sequence). CDR3 loop: CASSMGTGNYGYTF. DNA of the CDR3: TGTGCCAGTAGTATGGGGACAGGAAACTATGGCTACACCTTC.

This clone was seen once. V usage is TRBV19 and J usage is TRBJ2-5; D unresolved. The V end was cut by 5 bases, the J end by 5 bases, with 15 bases between. The CDR3 totals 14 residues. From germline, CDR1 is LNHDA and CDR2 SQIVND (reference sequence). This chain's CDR3 is CASSGSLGKETQYF. DNA for the CDR3: TGTGCCAGTAGTGGGTCTTTAGGGAAGGAGACCCAGTACTTC.

The chain employs TRBV28 and TRBJ1-2; TRBD1 agrees at 8 bases. Germline lookup yields CDR1 MDHEN and CDR2 SYDVKM. This CDR3 region has 15 residues. V lost 2 bases and J lost 8; bases outside the gene matches: 10. CDR3 DNA: TGTGCCAGCAGTTTAATAGAGAGGACAGGGCAAGGCTACACCTTC. This translates into CASSLIERTGQGYTF.

The chain joins TRBV27 to TRBJ1-5; 7 bases are a match to TRBD1. J was trimmed by 2 bases and V by 4 bases; bases with no gene match: 5. The CDR3 covers 15 residues. Germline CDR1 is MNHEY and CDR2 is SMNVEV (reference sequence). CDR3 amino acids: CASSSYTGGNQPQHF. In DNA form, the CDR3 reads TGTGCCAGCAGTTCATACACAGGGGGCAATCAGCCCCAGCATTTT.

The chain uses TRBV5-1 and TRBJ2-3; 10 nucleotides agree with TRBD2. Per germline, CDR1 SGHRS and CDR2 YFSETQ. V trimming: 0 bases; J trimming: 5 bases; junction bases outside the gene matches: 6. This CDR3 spans 16 amino acids. CDR3 DNA: TGCGCCAGCAGCTTGGAAGGTAGCGGGGGGTTAGATACGCAGTATTTT. It specifies CASSLEGSGGLDTQYF. Full variable domain (remainder filled in from reference TRBV5-1 and TRBJ2-3): KAGVTQTPRYLIKTRGQQVTLSCSPISGHRSVSWYQQTPGQGLQFLFEYFSETQRNKGNFPGRFSGRQFSNSRSEMNVSTLELGDSALYLCASSLEGSGGLDTQYFGPGTRLTVL.

This rearrangement joins TRBV19 to TRBJ1-5; TRBD1 might be the D (6 bases). Germline assignment: CDR1 LNHDA and CDR2 SQIVND (reference sequence). This CDR3 spans 17 amino acids. V dropped 1 base and J dropped 0 bases, with 13 bases sitting between them. The CDR3 sequence: CASSIAGAVSSNQPQHF. CDR3 DNA sequence: TGTGCCAGTAGTATAGCAGGGGCGGTATCTAGCAATCAGCCCCAGCATTTT. Full variable domain (outside the CDR3, taken from reference TRBV19 and TRBJ1-5): DGGITQSPKYLFRKEGQNVTLSCEQNLNHDAMYWYRQDPGQGLRLIYYSQIVNDFQKGDIAEGYSVSREKKESFPLTVTSAQKNPTAFYLCASSIAGAVSSNQPQHFGDGTRLSIL.

The genes are TRBV6-1 and TRBJ1-6; D remains ambiguous. This CDR3 is 14 amino acids long. Trimming stripped 6 bases from V and 5 bases from J, with 11 bases between. The germline CDR1 and CDR2 sequences are MNHNS and SASEGT. CDR3 sequence: CASSQTVNNSPLHF. In nucleotides, the CDR3 is TGTGCCAGCAGCCAGACCGTTAATAATTCACCCCTCCACTTT.

The chain joins TRBV28 to TRBJ2-5, with 8 bases identical to TRBD2. CDR1 is MDHEN and CDR2 is SYDVKM in the germline V gene. The V gene end was trimmed by 5 bases and the J gene end by 3 bases; junction bases not matched to a gene: 8. The CDR3 has 15 amino acids. This CDR3 is CASSLHAGLEETQYF. DNA for the CDR3: TGTGCCAGCAGTCTCCACGCGGGACTAGAAGAGACCCAGTACTTC.